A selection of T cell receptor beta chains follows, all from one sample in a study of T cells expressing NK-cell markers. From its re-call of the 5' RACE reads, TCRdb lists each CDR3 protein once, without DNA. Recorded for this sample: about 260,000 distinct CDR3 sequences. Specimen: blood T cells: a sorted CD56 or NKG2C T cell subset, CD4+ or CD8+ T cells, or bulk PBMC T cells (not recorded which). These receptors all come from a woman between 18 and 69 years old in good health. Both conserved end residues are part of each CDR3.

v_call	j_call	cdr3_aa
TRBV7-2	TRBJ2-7	CASSFNRLASYEQYF
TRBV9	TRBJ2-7	CASSVGLDPSYEQYF
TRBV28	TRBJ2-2	CATGDPRGNTGELFF
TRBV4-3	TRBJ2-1	CASSQRTAGATEQFF
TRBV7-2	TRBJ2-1	CASSSAGGYNEQFF
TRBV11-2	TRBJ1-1	CASSLLWGTGRVGGTEAFF
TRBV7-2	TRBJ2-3	CASSLVRASGVRDTQYF
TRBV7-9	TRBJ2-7	CASSHRSSEQYF
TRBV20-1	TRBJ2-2	CSAIKGPLNGELFF
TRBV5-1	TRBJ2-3	CASSSGLAVTRDTQYF
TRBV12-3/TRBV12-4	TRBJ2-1	CASSLRGLRNEQFF
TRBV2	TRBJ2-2	CASSPTGVGELFF
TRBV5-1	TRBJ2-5	CASIADQETQYF
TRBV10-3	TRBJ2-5	CAIRSGTGKETQYF
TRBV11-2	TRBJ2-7	CASSLGRANYEQYF